This T cell receptor beta chain was retrieved from a study of OX40 agonist ivuxolimab in advanced cancers. For the study at large: Partial responses were achieved by three patients, one with hepatocellular carcinoma and two with cutaneous melanoma.

Findings and limits, study-wide: Nonresponders, in some cases, also had low normalized T-cell clonal expansion.

Regarding this clone: Its antigen is unidentified.

V was clipped by 7 bases and J by 3 bases, with 11 bases between them. This CDR3 is built from 13 residues. Germline CDR1 SGHRS, CDR2 YFSETQ. TCRdb keeps only in-frame clones here, not all; method: immunoSEQ multiplex PCR. The profile shows 25,000 to 30,000 clones, approximately 80% of them singletons. This TCR came from an adult with an advanced solid tumor such as melanoma, head and neck, liver or kidney cancer. The chain carries TRBV5-1 and TRBJ2-1; weak D call: TRBD1 (6 bases). This specimen was CD4+ or CD8+ T cells sorted from blood, taken in a trial of the OX40 agonist ivuxolimab. CDR3 nucleotides: TGCGCCAGCGGAATACAGGGCTACAATGAGCAGTTCTTC. This translates into CASGIQGYNEQFF.